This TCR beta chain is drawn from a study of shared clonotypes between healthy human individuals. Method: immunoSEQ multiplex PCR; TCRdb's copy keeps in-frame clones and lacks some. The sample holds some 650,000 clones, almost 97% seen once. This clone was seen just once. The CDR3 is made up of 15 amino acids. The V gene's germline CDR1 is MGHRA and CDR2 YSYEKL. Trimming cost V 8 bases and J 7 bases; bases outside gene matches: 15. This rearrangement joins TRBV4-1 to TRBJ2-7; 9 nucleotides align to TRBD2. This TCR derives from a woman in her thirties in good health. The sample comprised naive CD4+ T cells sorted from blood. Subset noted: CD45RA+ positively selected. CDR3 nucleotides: TGCGCCAGCGGGTCCGGGACTAGCCGGTTGGCGGAGCAGTACTTC. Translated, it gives CASGSGTSRLAEQYF.